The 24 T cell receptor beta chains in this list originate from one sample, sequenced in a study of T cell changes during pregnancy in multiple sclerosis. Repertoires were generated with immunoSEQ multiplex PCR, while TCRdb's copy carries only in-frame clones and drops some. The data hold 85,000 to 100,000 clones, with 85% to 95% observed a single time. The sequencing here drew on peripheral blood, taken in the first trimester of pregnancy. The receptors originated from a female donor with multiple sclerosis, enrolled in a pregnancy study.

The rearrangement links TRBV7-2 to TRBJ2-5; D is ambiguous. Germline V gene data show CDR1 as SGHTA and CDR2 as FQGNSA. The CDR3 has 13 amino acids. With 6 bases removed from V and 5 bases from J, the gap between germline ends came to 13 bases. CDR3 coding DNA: TGTGCCAGCAGTCAGGCTCTCAGGGAGACCCAGTACTTC. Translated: CASSQALRETQYF.

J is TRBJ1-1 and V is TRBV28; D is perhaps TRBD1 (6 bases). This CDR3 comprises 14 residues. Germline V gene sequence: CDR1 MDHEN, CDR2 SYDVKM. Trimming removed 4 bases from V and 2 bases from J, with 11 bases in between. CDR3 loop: CASSSWGLNTEAFF. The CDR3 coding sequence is TGTGCCAGCAGTTCATGGGGGCTAAACACTGAAGCTTTCTTT.

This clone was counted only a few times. CDR3 residues: CASHRRDRYYEQYF. CDR3 coding DNA: TGTGCCAGCCATAGACGGGACAGATACTACGAGCAGTACTTC. This chain links TRBV27 with TRBJ2-7; 7 bases line up with TRBD1. V trimming: 8 bases; J trimming: 3 bases; junction bases outside the gene matches: 10. The CDR3 extends over 14 amino acids. CDR1 MNHEY and CDR2 SMNVEV come from the germline V gene (reference sequence).

The CDR3 DNA follows: TGTGCCAGCAGCCGGGACATCTCTAGCACAGATACGCAGTATTTT. It yields the protein CASSRDISSTDTQYF. The J gene is TRBJ2-3, the V gene TRBV28, with D perhaps TRBD1 (6 bases). This CDR3 is built from 15 residues. V was shortened by 6 bases and J by 0 bases, with 13 bases between the two germline ends. CDR1 is MDHEN and CDR2 is SYDVKM in the germline V gene.

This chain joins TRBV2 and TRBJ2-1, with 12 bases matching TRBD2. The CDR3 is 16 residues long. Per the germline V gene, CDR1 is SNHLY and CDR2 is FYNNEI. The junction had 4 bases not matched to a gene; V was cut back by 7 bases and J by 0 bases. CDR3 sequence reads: CASTRLAGASYNEQFF. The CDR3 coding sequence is TGTGCCAGCACCAGACTAGCGGGGGCCTCCTACAATGAGCAGTTCTTC.

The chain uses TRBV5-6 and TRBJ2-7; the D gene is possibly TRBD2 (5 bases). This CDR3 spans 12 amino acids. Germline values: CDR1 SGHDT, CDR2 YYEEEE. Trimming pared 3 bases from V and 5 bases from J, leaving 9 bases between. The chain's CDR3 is CASSSRADEQYF. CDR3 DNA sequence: TGTGCCAGCAGCTCGAGGGCCGACGAGCAGTACTTC.

CDR3 in amino acids: CASSLGTRNLEQYF. The CDR3 DNA follows: TGTGCCAGCAGCTTAGGGACTCGGAATTTGGAGCAGTACTTC. The rearrangement links TRBV7-2 to TRBJ2-7; maybe TRBD2 (5 bases). CDR1 SGHTA and CDR2 FQGNSA come from the germline V gene. The CDR3 has 14 residues. The germline V and J ends were trimmed by 1 base and 7 bases, with 14 bases remaining between them. Filled out from reference TRBV7-2 and TRBJ2-7, the complete variable domain reads GAGVSQSPSNKVTEKGKDVELRCDPISGHTALYWYRQSLGQGLEFLIYFQGNSAPDKSGLPSDRFSAERTGGSVSTLTIQRTQQEDSAVYLCASSLGTRNLEQYFGPGTRLTVT.

CDR3 sequence reads: CASSLFFLAGVLGHEQYF. The CDR3 DNA reads TGCGCCAGCAGCTTGTTTTTTCTAGCGGGAGTTCTTGGCCACGAGCAGTACTTC. The chain carries TRBV5-1 and TRBJ2-7; TRBD2 matches 10 bases. The trim removed 1 base at V and 5 bases at J, leaving 15 bases unmatched. CDR3 length: 18 amino acids. Germline lookup yields CDR1 SGHRS and CDR2 YFSETQ.

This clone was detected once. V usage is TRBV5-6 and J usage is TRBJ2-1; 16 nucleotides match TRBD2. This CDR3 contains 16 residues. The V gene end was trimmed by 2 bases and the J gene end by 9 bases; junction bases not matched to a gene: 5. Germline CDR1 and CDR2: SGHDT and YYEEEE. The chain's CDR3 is CASSLLGTSGRGEQFF. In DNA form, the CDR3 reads TGTGCCAGCAGCTTACTCGGGACTAGCGGGAGGGGTGAGCAGTTCTTC.

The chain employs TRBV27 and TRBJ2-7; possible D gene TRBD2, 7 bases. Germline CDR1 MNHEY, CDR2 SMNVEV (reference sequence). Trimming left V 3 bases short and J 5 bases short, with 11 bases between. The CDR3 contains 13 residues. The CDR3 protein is CASSFGGLDEQYF. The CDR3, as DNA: TGTGCCAGCAGTTTCGGGGGGCTTGACGAGCAGTACTTC.

For the CDR3, the DNA is TGTGCCAGCAGTGTAGCTCGGGGGGAGGGAGGCCAAGAGACCCAGTACTTC. It codes for CASSVARGEGGQETQYF. This chain connects TRBV28 to TRBJ2-5, with 7 bases fitting TRBD2. Looked up from germline, CDR1 is MDHEN and CDR2 is SYDVKM. This CDR3 is 17 amino acids long. The ends lost 5 bases at V and 1 base at J; junction bases unmatched: 13.

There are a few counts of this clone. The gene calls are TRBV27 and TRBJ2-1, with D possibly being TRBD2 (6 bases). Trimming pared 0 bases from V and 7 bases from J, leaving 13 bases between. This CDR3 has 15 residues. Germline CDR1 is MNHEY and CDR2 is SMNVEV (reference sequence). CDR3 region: CASSLSRGGRNEQFF. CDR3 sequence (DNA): TGTGCCAGCAGTTTATCGAGAGGAGGGCGTAATGAGCAGTTCTTC.

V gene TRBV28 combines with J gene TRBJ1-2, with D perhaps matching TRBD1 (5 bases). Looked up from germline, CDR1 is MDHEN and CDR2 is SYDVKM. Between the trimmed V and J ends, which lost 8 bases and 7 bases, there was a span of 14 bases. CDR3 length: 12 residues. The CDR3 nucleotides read TGTGCCAGCCTCCCAGGAAGGGGTGGCTACACCTTC. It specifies CASLPGRGGYTF.

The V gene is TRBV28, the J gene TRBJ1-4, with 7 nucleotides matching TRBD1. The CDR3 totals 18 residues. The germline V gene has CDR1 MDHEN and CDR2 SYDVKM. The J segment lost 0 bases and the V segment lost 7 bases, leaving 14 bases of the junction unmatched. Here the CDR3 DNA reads TGTGCCAGCACCGAGACGGGACAGTTTTTTGCAACTAATGAAAAACTGTTTTTT. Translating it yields CASTETGQFFATNEKLFF.

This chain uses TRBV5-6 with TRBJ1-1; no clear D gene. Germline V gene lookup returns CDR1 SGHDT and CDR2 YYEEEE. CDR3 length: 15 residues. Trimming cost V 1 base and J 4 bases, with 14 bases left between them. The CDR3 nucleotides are TGTGCCAGCAGCTTGCGTTCCGGTCTCATCACTGAAGCTTTCTTT. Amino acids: CASSLRSGLITEAFF.

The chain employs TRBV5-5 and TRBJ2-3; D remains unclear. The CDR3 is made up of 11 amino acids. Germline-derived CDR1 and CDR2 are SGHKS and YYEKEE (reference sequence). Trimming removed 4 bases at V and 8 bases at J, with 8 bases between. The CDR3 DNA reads TGTGCCAGCAGCCGTCTTATTACGCAGTATTTT. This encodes CASSRLITQYF.

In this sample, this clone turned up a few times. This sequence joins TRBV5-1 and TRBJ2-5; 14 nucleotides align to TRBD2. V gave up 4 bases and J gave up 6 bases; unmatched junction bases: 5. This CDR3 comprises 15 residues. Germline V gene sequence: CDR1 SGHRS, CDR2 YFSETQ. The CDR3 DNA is TGCGCCAGCAGCGAGGGACTAGCGGGAGTAAAGACCCAGTACTTC. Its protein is CASSEGLAGVKTQYF.

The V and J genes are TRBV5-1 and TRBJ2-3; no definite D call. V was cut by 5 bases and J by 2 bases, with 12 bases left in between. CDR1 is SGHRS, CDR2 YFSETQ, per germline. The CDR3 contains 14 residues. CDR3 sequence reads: CASSDRLDTDTQYF. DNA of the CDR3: TGCGCCAGCAGTGATCGACTGGACACAGATACGCAGTATTTT.

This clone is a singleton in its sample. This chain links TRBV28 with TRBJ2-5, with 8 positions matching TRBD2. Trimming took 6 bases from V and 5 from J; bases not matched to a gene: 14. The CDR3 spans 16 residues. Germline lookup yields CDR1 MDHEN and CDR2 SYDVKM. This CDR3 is CASSRPRVAGRETQYF. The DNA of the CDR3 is TGTGCCAGCAGCCGACCCCGGGTAGCGGGAAGGGAGACCCAGTACTTC.

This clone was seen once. DNA of the CDR3: TGTGCCAGCAGTTGGACAGGCGGGTACGAGCAGTACTTC. Translated, it gives CASSWTGGYEQYF. The chain recombines TRBV6-5 with TRBJ2-7; TRBD1 matches 7 bases. The ends lost 4 bases at V and 4 bases at J; junction bases unmatched: 4. The V gene's germline CDR1 is MNHEY and CDR2 SVGAGI. The CDR3 sequence is 13 residues long.

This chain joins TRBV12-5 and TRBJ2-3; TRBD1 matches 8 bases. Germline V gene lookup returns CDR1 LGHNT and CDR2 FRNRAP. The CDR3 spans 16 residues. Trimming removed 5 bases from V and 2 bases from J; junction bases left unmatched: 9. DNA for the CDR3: TGTGCTAGTGGTAAAGGGACAGGACCCTCCACAGATACGCAGTATTTT. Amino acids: CASGKGTGPSTDTQYF.

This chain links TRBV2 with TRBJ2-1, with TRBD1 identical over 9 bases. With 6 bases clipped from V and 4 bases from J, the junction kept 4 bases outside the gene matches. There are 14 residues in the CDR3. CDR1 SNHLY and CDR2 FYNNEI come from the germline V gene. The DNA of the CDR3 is TGTGCCAGCAGAAGGGACAGGGTTTACAATGAGCAGTTCTTC. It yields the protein CASRRDRVYNEQFF.

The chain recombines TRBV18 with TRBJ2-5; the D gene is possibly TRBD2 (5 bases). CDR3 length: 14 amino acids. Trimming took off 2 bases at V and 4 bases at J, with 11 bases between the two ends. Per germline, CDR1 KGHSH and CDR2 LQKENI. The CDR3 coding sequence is TGTGCCAGCTCACCAAGCGGCCCCGGAGAGACCCAGTACTTC. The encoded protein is CASSPSGPGETQYF.

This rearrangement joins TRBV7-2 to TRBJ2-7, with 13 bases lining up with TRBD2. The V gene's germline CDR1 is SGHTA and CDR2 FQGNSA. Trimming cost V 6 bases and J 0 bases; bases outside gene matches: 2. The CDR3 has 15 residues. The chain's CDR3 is CASSRTSGSSYEQYF. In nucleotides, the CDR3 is TGTGCCAGCAGTCGGACTAGCGGGAGCTCCTACGAGCAGTACTTC.